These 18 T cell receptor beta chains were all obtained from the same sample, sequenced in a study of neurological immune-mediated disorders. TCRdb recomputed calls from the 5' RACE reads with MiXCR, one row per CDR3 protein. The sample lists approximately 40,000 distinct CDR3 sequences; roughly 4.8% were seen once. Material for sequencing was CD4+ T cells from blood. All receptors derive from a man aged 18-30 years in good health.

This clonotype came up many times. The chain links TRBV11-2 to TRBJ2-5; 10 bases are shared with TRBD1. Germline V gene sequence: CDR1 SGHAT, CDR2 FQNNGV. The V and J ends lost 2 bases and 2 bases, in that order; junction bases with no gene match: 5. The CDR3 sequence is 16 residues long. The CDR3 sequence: CASSLIGTGVQETQYF. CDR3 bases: TGTGCCAGCAGCTTAATTGGGACAGGGGTTCAAGAGACCCAGTACTTC.

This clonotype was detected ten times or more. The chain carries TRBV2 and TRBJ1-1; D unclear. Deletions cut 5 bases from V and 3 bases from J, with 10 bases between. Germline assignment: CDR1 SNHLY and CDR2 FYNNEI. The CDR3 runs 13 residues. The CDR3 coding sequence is TGTGCCAGCAGTCCTGACCAGTACACTGAAGCTTTCTTT. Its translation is CASSPDQYTEAFF.

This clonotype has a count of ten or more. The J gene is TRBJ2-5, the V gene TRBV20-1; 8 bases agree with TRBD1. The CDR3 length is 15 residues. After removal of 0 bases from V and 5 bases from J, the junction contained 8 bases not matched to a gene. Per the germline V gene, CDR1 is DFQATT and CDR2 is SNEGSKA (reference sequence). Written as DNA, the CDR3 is TGCAGTGCTAGAGATCCGACAGGGGCCGGGGAGACCCAGTACTTC. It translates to CSARDPTGAGETQYF.

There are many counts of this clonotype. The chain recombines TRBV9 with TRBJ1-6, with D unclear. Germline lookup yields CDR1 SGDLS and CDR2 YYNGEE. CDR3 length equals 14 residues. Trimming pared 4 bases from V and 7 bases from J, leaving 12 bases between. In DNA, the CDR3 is TGTGCCAGCAGCCTCGGACGCCTAAATTCACCCCTCCACTTT. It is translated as CASSLGRLNSPLHF. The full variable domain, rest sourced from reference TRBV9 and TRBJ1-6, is DSGVTQTPKHLITATGQRVTLRCSPRSGDLSVYWYQQSLDQGLQFLIQYYNGEERAKGNILERFSAQQFPDLHSELNLSSLELGDSALYFCASSLGRLNSPLHFGNGTRLTVT.

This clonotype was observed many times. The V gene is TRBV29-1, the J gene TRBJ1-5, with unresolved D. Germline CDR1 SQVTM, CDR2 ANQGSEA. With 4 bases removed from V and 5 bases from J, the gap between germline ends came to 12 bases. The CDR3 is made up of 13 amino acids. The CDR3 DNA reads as TGCAGCGTTGCCCAGGCGGGCGATCAGCCCCAGCATTTT. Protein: CSVAQAGDQPQHF.

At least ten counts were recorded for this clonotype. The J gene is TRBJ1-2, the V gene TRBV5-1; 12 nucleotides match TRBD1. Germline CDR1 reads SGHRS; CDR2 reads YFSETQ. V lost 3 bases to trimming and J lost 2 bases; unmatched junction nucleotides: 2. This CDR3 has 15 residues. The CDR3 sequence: CASSSGTGGNYGYTF. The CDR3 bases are TGCGCCAGCAGCTCGGGGACAGGGGGCAACTATGGCTACACCTTC.

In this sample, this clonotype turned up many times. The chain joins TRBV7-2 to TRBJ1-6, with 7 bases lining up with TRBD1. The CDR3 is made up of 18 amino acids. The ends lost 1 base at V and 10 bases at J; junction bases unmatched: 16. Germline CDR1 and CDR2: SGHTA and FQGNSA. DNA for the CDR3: TGTGCCAGCAGCTTAGAAGGATTTAGGGGGCAGGGGGACTCACCCCTCCACTTT. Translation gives CASSLEGFRGQGDSPLHF. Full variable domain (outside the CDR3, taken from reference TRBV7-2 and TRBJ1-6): GAGVSQSPSNKVTEKGKDVELRCDPISGHTALYWYRQSLGQGLEFLIYFQGNSAPDKSGLPSDRFSAERTGGSVSTLTIQRTQQEDSAVYLCASSLEGFRGQGDSPLHFGNGTRLTVT.

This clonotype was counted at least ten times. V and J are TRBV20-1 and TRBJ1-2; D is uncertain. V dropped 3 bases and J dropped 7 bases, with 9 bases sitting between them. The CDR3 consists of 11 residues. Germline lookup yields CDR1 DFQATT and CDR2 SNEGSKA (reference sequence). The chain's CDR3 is CSASLLGGYTF. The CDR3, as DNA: TGCAGTGCTAGTCTGTTGGGTGGCTACACCTTC.

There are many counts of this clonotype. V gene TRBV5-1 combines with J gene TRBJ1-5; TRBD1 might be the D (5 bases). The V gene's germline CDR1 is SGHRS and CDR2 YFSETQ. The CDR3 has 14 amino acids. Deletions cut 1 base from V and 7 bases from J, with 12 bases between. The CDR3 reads CASSLSPWGQPQHF. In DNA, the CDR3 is TGCGCCAGCAGCTTGTCTCCCTGGGGGCAGCCCCAGCATTTT.

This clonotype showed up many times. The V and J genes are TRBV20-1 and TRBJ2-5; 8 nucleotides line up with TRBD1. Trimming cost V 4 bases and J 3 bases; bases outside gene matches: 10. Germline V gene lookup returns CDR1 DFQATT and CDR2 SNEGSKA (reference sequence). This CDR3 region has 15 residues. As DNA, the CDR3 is TGCAGTGCTATAGATCCAAAGACAGGGGAAGAGACCCAGTACTTC. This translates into CSAIDPKTGEETQYF.

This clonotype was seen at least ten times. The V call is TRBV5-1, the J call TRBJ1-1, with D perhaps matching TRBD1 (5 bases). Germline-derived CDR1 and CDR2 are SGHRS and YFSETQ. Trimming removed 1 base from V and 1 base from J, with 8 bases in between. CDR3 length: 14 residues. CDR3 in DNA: TGCGCCAGCAGCTTGACCACAGGGAACACTGAAGCTTTCTTT. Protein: CASSLTTGNTEAFF.

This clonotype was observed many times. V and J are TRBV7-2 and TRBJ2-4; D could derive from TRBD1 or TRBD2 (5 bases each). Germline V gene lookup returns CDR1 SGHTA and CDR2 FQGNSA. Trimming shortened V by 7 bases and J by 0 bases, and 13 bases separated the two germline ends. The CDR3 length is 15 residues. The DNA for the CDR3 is TGTGCCAGCACCCCGAGAGGGGTAGCCAAAAACATTCAGTACTTC. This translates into CASTPRGVAKNIQYF.

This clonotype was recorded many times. The DNA of the CDR3 is TGTGCCAGCAGCTTGTACAGCGGACAAGAGACCCAGTACTTC. This translates into CASSLYSGQETQYF. This chain uses TRBV5-5 with TRBJ2-5, with TRBD2 as a possible D gene (5 bases). Per germline, CDR1 SGHKS and CDR2 YYEKEE (reference sequence). The CDR3 has 14 residues. V lost 1 base and J lost 2, with 9 bases in between.

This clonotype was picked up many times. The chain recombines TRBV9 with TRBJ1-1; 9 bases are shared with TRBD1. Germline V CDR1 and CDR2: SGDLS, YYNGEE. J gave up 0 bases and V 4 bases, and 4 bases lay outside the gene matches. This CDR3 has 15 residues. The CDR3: CASSKQGAVNTEAFF. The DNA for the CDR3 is TGTGCCAGCAGCAAACAGGGGGCGGTGAACACTGAAGCTTTCTTT.

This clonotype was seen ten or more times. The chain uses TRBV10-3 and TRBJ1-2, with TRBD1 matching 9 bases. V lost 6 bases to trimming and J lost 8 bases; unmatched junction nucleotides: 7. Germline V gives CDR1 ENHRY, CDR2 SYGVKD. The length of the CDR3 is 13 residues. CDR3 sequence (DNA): TGTGCCATCAGGGGACAGGGATCGAGGGGCTACACCTTC. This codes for CAIRGQGSRGYTF.

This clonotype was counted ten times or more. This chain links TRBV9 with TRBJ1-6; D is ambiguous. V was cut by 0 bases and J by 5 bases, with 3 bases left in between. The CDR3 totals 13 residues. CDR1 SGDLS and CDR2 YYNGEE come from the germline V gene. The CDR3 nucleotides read TGTGCCAGCAGCGTAGAGGATAATTCACCCCTCCACTTT. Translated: CASSVEDNSPLHF.

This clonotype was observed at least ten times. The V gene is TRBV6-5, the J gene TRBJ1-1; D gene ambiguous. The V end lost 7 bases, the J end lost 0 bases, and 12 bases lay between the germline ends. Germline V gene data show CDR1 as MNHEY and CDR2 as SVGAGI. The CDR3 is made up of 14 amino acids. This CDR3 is CASKKGEVNTEAFF. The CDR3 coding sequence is TGTGCCAGCAAAAAGGGAGAGGTGAACACTGAAGCTTTCTTT.

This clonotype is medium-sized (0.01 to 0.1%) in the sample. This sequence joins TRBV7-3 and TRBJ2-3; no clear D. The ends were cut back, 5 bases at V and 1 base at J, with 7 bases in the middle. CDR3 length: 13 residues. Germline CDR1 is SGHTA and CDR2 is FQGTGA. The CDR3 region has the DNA TGTGCCAGCAGCCCCCCCGGCACAGATACGCAGTATTTT. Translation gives CASSPPGTDTQYF.